These 12 T cell receptor beta chains share one sample of origin, sequenced in a study of cytomegalovirus exposure and HLA in healthy donors. This PCR relied on a set of 60 Vbeta primers and 13 Jbeta primers. Profiling relied on immunoSEQ multiplex PCR, and the TCRdb table lists in-frame clones only, not all of them. The sample has some 170,000 clones, about 81% seen once; the top ten hold 1.5% to 2%. The sequenced sample consisted of PBMCs. The receptors were sampled from a woman in her late teens or twenties in good health and CMV-seronegative.

This chain connects TRBV7-8 to TRBJ2-5; possible D gene TRBD1, 5 bases. The CDR3 covers 15 residues. Germline V gene lookup returns CDR1 SGHVS and CDR2 FQNEAQ. The germline V and J ends were trimmed by 1 base and 1 base, with 10 bases remaining between them. This chain's CDR3 is CASSLGQWVQETQYF. CDR3 bases: TGTGCCAGCAGCTTAGGACAGTGGGTCCAAGAGACCCAGTACTTC.

V gene TRBV2 combines with J gene TRBJ2-5; 9 bases agree with TRBD1. Per the germline V gene, CDR1 is SNHLY and CDR2 is FYNNEI. The CDR3 spans 15 residues. Trimming at V came to 4 bases and at J to 2 bases, leaving 5 bases not matched to a gene. CDR3 DNA sequence: TGTGCCAGCAGTGCACAGGGGACAGGGCAAGAGACCCAGTACTTC. Translated, it gives CASSAQGTGQETQYF.

The rearrangement links TRBV7-3 to TRBJ2-2; 8 bases fit TRBD2. This CDR3 has 16 amino acids. Germline V gene sequence: CDR1 SGHTA, CDR2 FQGTGA. V dropped 0 bases and J dropped 1; count of bases not matched to a gene: 1. The CDR3 sequence: CASSLTSGVNTGELFF. The CDR3 DNA reads as TGTGCCAGCAGCTTAACTAGCGGGGTGAACACCGGGGAGCTGTTTTTT.

The chain combines TRBV7-9 with TRBJ2-4; possible D gene TRBD2, 7 bases. The germline CDR1 and CDR2 sequences are SEHNR and FQNEAQ (reference sequence). The CDR3 is 13 residues long. Trimming left V 5 bases short and J 8 bases short, with 13 bases between. The CDR3 bases are TGTGCCAGCAGCGTCAGGGGAGGGGACATTCAGTACTTC. As protein: CASSVRGGDIQYF.

The chain has TRBV6-1 and TRBJ1-2; tentative D call: TRBD1 (5 bases). The CDR3 totals 13 residues. V lost 4 bases and J 6 bases, leaving 12 bases between the germline ends. Looked up from germline, CDR1 is MNHNS and CDR2 is SASEGT. The CDR3 bases are TGTGCCAGCAGTGCTAGACAGAGAGATGGCTACACCTTC. The encoded protein is CASSARQRDGYTF.

The genes are TRBV6-5 and TRBJ2-3, with 8 bases lining up with TRBD2. V dropped 5 bases and J dropped 3; count of bases not matched to a gene: 7. This CDR3 has 15 amino acids. Germline loops: CDR1 MNHEY, CDR2 SVGAGI. CDR3: CASSLLAEETDTQYF. DNA of the CDR3: TGTGCCAGCAGTCTACTAGCGGAAGAAACAGATACGCAGTATTTT.

The chain combines TRBV13 with TRBJ2-5; no firm D call. Near its end, the DNA agrees better with TRBJ2-7, so the J call may be wrong. CDR3 length: 12 amino acids. Germline CDR1 reads PRHDT; CDR2 reads FYEKMQ (reference sequence). CDR3 DNA: TGTGCCAGCAGCGCTGATCGCTACGAGCAGTACTTC. Translating it yields CASSADRYEQYF.

V is TRBV5-4 and J is TRBJ2-5; the D gene is possibly TRBD2 (5 bases). The germline gives CDR1 SGHNT, CDR2 YYREEE (reference sequence). The CDR3 extends over 15 amino acids. Trimming shortened V by 2 bases and J by 1 base, and 12 bases separated the two germline ends. CDR3 DNA sequence: TGTGCCAGCAGCTTCCCCCTCAGCGGCCAAGAGACCCAGTACTTC. It yields the protein CASSFPLSGQETQYF.

The rearrangement links TRBV14 to TRBJ1-1; D not resolved. Germline V lookup: CDR1 SGHDN, CDR2 FVKESK. V was shortened by 0 bases and J by 1 base, with 15 bases between the two germline ends. The length of the CDR3 is 17 residues. The CDR3 coding sequence is TGTGCCAGCAGCCAAGATGCGGTTGGAGTGTCGAACACTGAAGCTTTCTTT. Amino acids: CASSQDAVGVSNTEAFF.

The CDR3 reads CASSLDRGSYNEQFF. In DNA, the CDR3 is TGTGCCAGCAGTTTGGACAGGGGCTCCTACAATGAGCAGTTCTTC. The rearrangement links TRBV27 to TRBJ2-1, with 9 bases that match TRBD1. There are 15 residues in the CDR3. Germline values: CDR1 MNHEY, CDR2 SMNVEV (reference sequence). V was clipped by 3 bases and J by 0 bases; unmatched bases: 0.

The gene calls are TRBV19 and TRBJ2-2, with 11 bases matching TRBD1. In germline, CDR1 is LNHDA, CDR2 SQIVND (reference sequence). The length of the CDR3 is 14 residues. V gave up 7 bases and J gave up 6 bases; unmatched junction bases: 4. The CDR3 here is CASTDRGLAGELFF. The CDR3 DNA is TGTGCCAGTACGGACAGGGGGCTTGCCGGGGAGCTGTTTTTT. The full variable domain, its missing parts supplied by reference TRBV19 and TRBJ2-2, is DGGITQSPKYLFRKEGQNVTLSCEQNLNHDAMYWYRQDPGQGLRLIYYSQIVNDFQKGDIAEGYSVSREKKESFPLTVTSAQKNPTAFYLCASTDRGLAGELFFGEGSRLTVL.

The V call is TRBV10-1, the J call TRBJ1-3; D perhaps matches TRBD1 (5 bases). Germline V lookup: CDR1 WNHNN, CDR2 SYGVQD (reference sequence). The CDR3 covers 12 residues. V lost 8 bases and J lost 7, with 12 bases in between. The CDR3 nucleotides are TGCGCCAGCGCAGGGAATGGTAACACCATATATTTT. It codes for CASAGNGNTIYF.